This T cell receptor beta chain was profiled in a study of T cells in Graves' hyperthyroidism and ophthalmopathy. Looking at the study overall: Peripheral blood was obtained at initial diagnosis, preceding any treatment. Broader study findings: Most expanded thyroid clonotypes above 0.001 recurred in blood. Ophthalmopathy, which appeared later, was predicted by the model a median 6.5 months before onset. A 13 V-J model separated ophthalmopathy from stable hyperthyroidism.

Researchers amplified the TCR beta CDR3 regions from RNA transcripts. First-round RT-PCR of the TCR CDR3 relied on the HTBI primer set. MiXCR was run by TCRdb on the multiplex PCR reads, yielding one entry per CDR3 protein. The data hold some 400,000 distinct CDR3 sequences, with about a fifth observed a single time. The CDR3 contains 20 residues. Trimming shortened V by 0 bases and J by 1 base, and 24 bases separated the two germline ends. Per the germline V gene, CDR1 is SGHAT and CDR2 is FQNNGV. As concerns this clonotype: Its antigen is not identified.

This receptor was obtained from a woman younger than 30 with Graves' hyperthyroidism. Sequenced input: blood. The chain couples TRBV11-2 to TRBJ1-1, with D hard to call. For the CDR3, the DNA is TGTGCCAGCAGCTTAGAGAACCTCAAAGAACCCCCTCTTACGAACACTGAAGCTTTCTTT. Translated, it gives CASSLENLKEPPLTNTEAFF.